A selection of T cell receptor beta chains follows, all from one sample in a study of CD8+ T cells in alopecia areata. Produced via immunoSEQ multiplex PCR; TCRdb's table is partial and in-frame only. The table lists about 200,000 clones, approximately 38% of them singletons. The starting material was CD4+ T cells sorted from blood, obtained between weeks 30 and 35, from a patient treated with tofacitinib. These TCRs come from a human donor with alopecia areata. The CDR3 runs from the conserved cysteine through the conserved F or W. D genes are given only for firm matches. The size entry is marked missing in some rows and otherwise reads once, few, many or a size class.

abundance: NA; d_gene: TRBD1; j_gene: TRBJ1-4; v_gene: TRBV6-5; CDR3nt: TGTGCCAGCAGGAAGACAGGGGGAGGTGAAAAACTGTTTTTT; CDR3aa: CASRKTGGGEKLFF
abundance: NA; d_gene: NA; j_gene: TRBJ2-1; v_gene: TRBV7-2; CDR3nt: TGTGCCAGCAGCGCTGGGGGGCTCTCCTACAATGAGCAGTTCTTC; CDR3aa: CASSAGGLSYNEQFF
abundance: NA; d_gene: NA; j_gene: TRBJ1-2; v_gene: TRBV7-8; CDR3nt: TGTGCCAGCAGCCCCCTCGGGGGAGGGTATGGTGGCTACACCTTC; CDR3aa: CASSPLGGGYGGYTF
abundance: NA; d_gene: TRBD2; j_gene: TRBJ2-5; v_gene: TRBV6-6; CDR3nt: TGTGCCAGCAGGGGACTAGCGGCTGGGGGGGAGACCCAGTACTTC; CDR3aa: CASRGLAAGGETQYF
abundance: NA; d_gene: NA; j_gene: TRBJ2-2; v_gene: TRBV6-1; CDR3nt: TGTGCCAGCAGTGAAGTTTGGGGTAGTGGAACCGGGGAGCTGTTTTTT; CDR3aa: CASSEVWGSGTGELFF
abundance: once; d_gene: NA; j_gene: TRBJ1-6; v_gene: TRBV7-9; CDR3nt: TGTGCCAGCAGCTTAGATTGGGGGGGATCACCCCTCCACTTT; CDR3aa: CASSLDWGGSPLHF
abundance: NA; d_gene: NA; j_gene: TRBJ1-2; v_gene: TRBV29-1; CDR3nt: TGCAGCGGTGGGGGGCGGGTTACTAACTATGGCTACACCTTC; CDR3aa: CSGGGRVTNYGYTF
abundance: few; d_gene: NA; j_gene: TRBJ1-5; v_gene: TRBV6-6; CDR3nt: TGTGCCAGCAAGAGGTCGGGTCAGCCCCAGCATTTT; CDR3aa: CASKRSGQPQHF
abundance: NA; d_gene: NA; j_gene: TRBJ2-1; v_gene: TRBV2; CDR3nt: TGTGCCAGCAGTCCCTCTCTGGGGCAGTTCTTC; CDR3aa: CASSPSLGQFF
abundance: few; d_gene: NA; j_gene: TRBJ2-3; v_gene: TRBV30; CDR3nt: TGTGCCTGGAGTTTAAGCGATACGCAGTATTTT; CDR3aa: CAWSLSDTQYF
abundance: NA; d_gene: NA; j_gene: TRBJ1-1; v_gene: TRBV10-3; CDR3nt: TGTGCCATCAGCCCAGGGCCCACTGAAGCTTTCTTT; CDR3aa: CAISPGPTEAFF
abundance: few; d_gene: NA; j_gene: TRBJ1-1; v_gene: TRBV29-1; CDR3nt: TGCAGCGTTGACAGAGGGAACACTGAAGCTTTCTTT; CDR3aa: CSVDRGNTEAFF
abundance: NA; d_gene: NA; j_gene: TRBJ2-7; v_gene: TRBV7-9; CDR3nt: TGTGCCAGCAGCCCCTCCCTAGGGGGGAAAGGCGAGCAGTACTTC; CDR3aa: CASSPSLGGKGEQYF
abundance: once; d_gene: TRBD1; j_gene: TRBJ1-2; v_gene: TRBV7-9; CDR3nt: TGTGCCAGCAGCTTGGGCGACAGGGGGCATGGCTACACCTTC; CDR3aa: CASSLGDRGHGYTF
abundance: NA; d_gene: NA; j_gene: TRBJ2-2; v_gene: TRBV14; CDR3nt: TGTGCCAGCAGCCAGCTTCGGGGTCCGGGCGGGGAGCTGTTTTTT; CDR3aa: CASSQLRGPGGELFF
abundance: few; d_gene: TRBD2; j_gene: TRBJ2-5; v_gene: TRBV2; CDR3nt: TGTGCCAGCAGCGTAGCGGGAATACGGAGGGAGACCCAGTACTTC; CDR3aa: CASSVAGIRRETQYF
abundance: NA; d_gene: TRBD1; j_gene: TRBJ2-5; v_gene: TRBV30; CDR3nt: TGTGCCTGGAGCCCGGAAGGGGGCACTTGGGAGACCCAGTACTTC; CDR3aa: CAWSPEGGTWETQYF
abundance: NA; d_gene: NA; j_gene: TRBJ1-2; v_gene: TRBV5-1; CDR3nt: TGCGCCAGCGGCATATCGGGGGCGTCGGTAGGCTACACCTTC; CDR3aa: CASGISGASVGYTF
abundance: NA; d_gene: NA; j_gene: TRBJ2-2; v_gene: TRBV6-5; CDR3nt: TGTGCCAGCAGTCACGCCTCCGCAAACACCGGGGAGCTGTTTTTT; CDR3aa: CASSHASANTGELFF
abundance: NA; d_gene: NA; j_gene: TRBJ1-5; v_gene: TRBV6-1; CDR3nt: TGTGCCAGCAGTGGGACATCCGGACTTTATAGCAATCAGCCCCAGCATTTT; CDR3aa: CASSGTSGLYSNQPQHF
abundance: NA; d_gene: TRBD1; j_gene: TRBJ1-1; v_gene: TRBV4-1; CDR3nt: TGCGCCAGCAGCCAAGTCCTACAGGGGCCCAGGGCCGGTGGAGCTTTCTTT; CDR3aa: CASSQVLQGPRAGGAFF
abundance: NA; d_gene: NA; j_gene: TRBJ2-6; v_gene: TRBV30; CDR3nt: TGTGCCTGGAGTGTACAAGCGTCTGGGGCCAACGTCCTGACTTTC; CDR3aa: CAWSVQASGANVLTF
abundance: NA; d_gene: NA; j_gene: TRBJ1-2; v_gene: TRBV5-6; CDR3nt: TGTGCCAGCACCCAGGGGAGAGTTACTAACTATGGCTACACCTTC; CDR3aa: CASTQGRVTNYGYTF
abundance: few; d_gene: NA; j_gene: TRBJ1-2; v_gene: TRBV4-1; CDR3nt: TGCGCCAGCAGCCAAGGGGGGGCGGTTGGCTACACCTTC; CDR3aa: CASSQGGAVGYTF
abundance: NA; d_gene: TRBD2; j_gene: TRBJ2-1; v_gene: TRBV30; CDR3nt: TGTGCCTGGAGTACAGGGACTAGTAATGAGCAGTTCTTC; CDR3aa: CAWSTGTSNEQFF
abundance: NA; d_gene: NA; j_gene: TRBJ2-1; v_gene: TRBV5-1; CDR3nt: TGCGCCAGCAGCTTGATTGCGGGGGCCTCCTACAATGAGCAGTTCTTC; CDR3aa: CASSLIAGASYNEQFF
abundance: NA; d_gene: NA; j_gene: TRBJ1-1; v_gene: TRBV7-9; CDR3nt: TGTGCCAGCAGCAGCCAAGGCCCCAACACTGAAGCTTTCTTT; CDR3aa: CASSSQGPNTEAFF
abundance: NA; d_gene: NA; j_gene: TRBJ2-2; v_gene: TRBV7-6; CDR3nt: TGTGCCAGCAGCGTAATAGAACACACCGGGGAGCTGTTTTTT; CDR3aa: CASSVIEHTGELFF
abundance: NA; d_gene: NA; j_gene: TRBJ2-3; v_gene: TRBV29-1; CDR3nt: TGCAGCGTTGTGAGACCCTTCACAGATACGCAGTATTTT; CDR3aa: CSVVRPFTDTQYF
abundance: NA; d_gene: TRBD1; j_gene: TRBJ2-7; v_gene: TRBV7-9; CDR3nt: TGTGCCAGCAGACTAGGGACAGGGTCCGAGCAGTACTTC; CDR3aa: CASRLGTGSEQYF
abundance: few; d_gene: TRBD1; j_gene: TRBJ2-3; v_gene: TRBV9; CDR3nt: TGTGCCAGCAGCGTAGGACTCGACAGGGCAACAGATACGCAGTATTTT; CDR3aa: CASSVGLDRATDTQYF
abundance: few; d_gene: NA; j_gene: TRBJ2-7; v_gene: TRBV18; CDR3nt: TGTGCCAGCTCCCCGGGGGACAGTCTGTTTGAGCAGTACTTC; CDR3aa: CASSPGDSLFEQYF
abundance: NA; d_gene: TRBD2; j_gene: TRBJ2-1; v_gene: TRBV25-1; CDR3nt: TGTGCCAGCAGTGCCACTAGCGGCGGATACAATGAGCAGTTCTTC; CDR3aa: CASSATSGGYNEQFF
abundance: few; d_gene: NA; j_gene: TRBJ2-1; v_gene: TRBV7-8; CDR3nt: TGTGCCAGCAGCAGGCAAATAGAATCTGAGCAGTTCTTC; CDR3aa: CASSRQIESEQFF
abundance: NA; d_gene: NA; j_gene: TRBJ1-4; v_gene: TRBV7-8; CDR3nt: TGTGCCAGCAGCTACCGAGAGAGGAAACTGTTTTTT; CDR3aa: CASSYRERKLFF